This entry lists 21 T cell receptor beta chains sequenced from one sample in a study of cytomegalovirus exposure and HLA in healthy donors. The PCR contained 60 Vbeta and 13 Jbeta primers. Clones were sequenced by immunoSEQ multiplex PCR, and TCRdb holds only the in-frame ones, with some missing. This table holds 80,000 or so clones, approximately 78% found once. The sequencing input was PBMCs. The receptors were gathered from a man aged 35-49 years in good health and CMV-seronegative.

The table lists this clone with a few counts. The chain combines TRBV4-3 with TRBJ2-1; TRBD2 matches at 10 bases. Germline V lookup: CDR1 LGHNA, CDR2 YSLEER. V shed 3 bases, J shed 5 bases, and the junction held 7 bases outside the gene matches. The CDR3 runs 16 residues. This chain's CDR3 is CASSQFLAGEDNEQFF. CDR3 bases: TGCGCCAGCAGCCAGTTCCTAGCGGGAGAGGACAATGAGCAGTTCTTC.

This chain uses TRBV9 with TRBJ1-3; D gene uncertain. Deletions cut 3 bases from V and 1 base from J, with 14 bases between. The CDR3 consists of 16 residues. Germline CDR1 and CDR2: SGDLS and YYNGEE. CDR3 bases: TGTGCCAGCAGCGCCCTACCGCCGGGGTCTGGAAACACCATATATTTT. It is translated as CASSALPPGSGNTIYF.

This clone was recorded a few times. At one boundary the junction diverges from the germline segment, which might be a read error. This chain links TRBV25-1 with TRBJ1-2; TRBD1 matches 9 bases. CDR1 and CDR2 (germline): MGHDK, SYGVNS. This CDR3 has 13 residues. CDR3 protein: CASSVTGGRGYPF. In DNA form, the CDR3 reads TGTGCCAGCAGTGTCACAGGGGGCCGTGGCTACCCCTTC.

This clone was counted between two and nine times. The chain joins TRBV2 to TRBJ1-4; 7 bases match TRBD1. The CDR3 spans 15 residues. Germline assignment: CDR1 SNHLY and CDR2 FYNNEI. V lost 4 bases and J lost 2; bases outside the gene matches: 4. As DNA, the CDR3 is TGTGCCAGCAGTGGTCCAGGGGGGACTAATGAAAAACTGTTTTTT. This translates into CASSGPGGTNEKLFF. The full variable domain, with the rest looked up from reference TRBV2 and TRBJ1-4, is EPEVTQTPSHQVTQMGQEVILRCVPISNHLYFYWYRQILGQKVEFLVSFYNNEISEKSEIFDDQFSVERPDGSNFTLKIRSTKLEDSAMYFCASSGPGGTNEKLFFGSGTQLSVL.

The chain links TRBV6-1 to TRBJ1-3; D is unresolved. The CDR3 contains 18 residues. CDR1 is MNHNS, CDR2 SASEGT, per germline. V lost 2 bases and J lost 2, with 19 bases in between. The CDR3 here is CASSELLTGRLAGNTIYF. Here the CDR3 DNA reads TGTGCCAGCAGTGAACTACTGACTGGTAGGTTGGCTGGAAACACCATATATTTT.

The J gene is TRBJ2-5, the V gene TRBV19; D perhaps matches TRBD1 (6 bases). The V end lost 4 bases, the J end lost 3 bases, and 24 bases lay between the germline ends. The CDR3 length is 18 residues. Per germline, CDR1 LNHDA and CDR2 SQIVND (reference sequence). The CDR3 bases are TGTGCCAGTAGTACCCCCGACAGGTTCGGAGTCCTTAAAGAGACCCAGTACTTC. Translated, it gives CASSTPDRFGVLKETQYF.

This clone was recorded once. The CDR3 loop reads CAWVGGRYGYTF. The CDR3 nucleotides are TGTGCCTGGGTAGGGGGTCGGTATGGCTACACCTTC. The chain links TRBV30 to TRBJ1-2; weak D call: TRBD1 (6 bases). Deletions cut 5 bases from V and 5 bases from J, with 12 bases between. Germline V gene data show CDR1 as GTSNPN and CDR2 as SVGIG (reference sequence). The CDR3 spans 12 residues. Full variable domain (missing parts from reference TRBV30 and TRBJ1-2): SQTIHQWPATLVQPVGSPLSLECTVEGTSNPNLYWYRQAAGRGLQLLFYSVGIGQISSEVPQNLSASRPQDRQFILSSKKLLLSDSGFYLCAWVGGRYGYTFGSGTRLTVV.

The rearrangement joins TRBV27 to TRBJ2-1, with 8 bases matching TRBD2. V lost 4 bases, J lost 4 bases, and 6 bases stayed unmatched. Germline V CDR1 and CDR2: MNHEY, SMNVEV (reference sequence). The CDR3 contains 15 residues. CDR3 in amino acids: CASSSGGSQYNEQFF. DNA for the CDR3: TGTGCCAGCAGTTCGGGGGGGAGTCAGTACAATGAGCAGTTCTTC.

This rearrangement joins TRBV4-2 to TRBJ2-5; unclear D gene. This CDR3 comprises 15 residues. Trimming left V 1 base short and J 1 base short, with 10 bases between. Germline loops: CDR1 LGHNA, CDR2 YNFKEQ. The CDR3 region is CASSQGDVAQETQYF. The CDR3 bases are TGTGCCAGCAGCCAAGGAGACGTAGCCCAAGAGACCCAGTACTTC.

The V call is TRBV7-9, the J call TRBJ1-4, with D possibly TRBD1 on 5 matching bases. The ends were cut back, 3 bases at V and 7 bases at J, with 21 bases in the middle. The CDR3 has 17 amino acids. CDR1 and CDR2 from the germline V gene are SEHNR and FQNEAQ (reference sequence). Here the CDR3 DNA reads TGTGCCAGCAGCTTTTGGGGGAGGGAAGAGACGGGTGAAAAACTGTTTTTT. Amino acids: CASSFWGREETGEKLFF.

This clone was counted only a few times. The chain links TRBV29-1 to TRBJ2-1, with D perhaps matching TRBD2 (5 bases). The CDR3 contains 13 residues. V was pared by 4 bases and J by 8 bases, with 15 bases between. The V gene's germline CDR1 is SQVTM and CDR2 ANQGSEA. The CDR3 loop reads CSVGFNPEDEQFF. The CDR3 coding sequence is TGCAGCGTTGGATTCAACCCGGAGGATGAGCAGTTCTTC.

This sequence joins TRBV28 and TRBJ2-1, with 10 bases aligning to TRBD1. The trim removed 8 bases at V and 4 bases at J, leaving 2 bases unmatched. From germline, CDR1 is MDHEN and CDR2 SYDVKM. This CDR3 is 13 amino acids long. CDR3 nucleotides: TGTGCCAGCGGGACAGGGGTTTACAATGAGCAGTTCTTC. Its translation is CASGTGVYNEQFF.

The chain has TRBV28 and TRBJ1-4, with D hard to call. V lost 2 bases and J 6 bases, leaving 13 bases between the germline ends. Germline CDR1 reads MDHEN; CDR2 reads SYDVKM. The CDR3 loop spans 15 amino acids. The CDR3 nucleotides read TGTGCCAGCAGTTTAATAGGAGCCGGGGATGAAAAACTGTTTTTT. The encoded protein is CASSLIGAGDEKLFF.

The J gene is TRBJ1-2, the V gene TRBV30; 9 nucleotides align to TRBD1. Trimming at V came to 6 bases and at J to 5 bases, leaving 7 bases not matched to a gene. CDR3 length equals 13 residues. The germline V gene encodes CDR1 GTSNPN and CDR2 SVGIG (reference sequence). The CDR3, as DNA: TGTGCCTGCCACCGGGACAGGGTGTATGGCTACACCTTC. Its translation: CACHRDRVYGYTF. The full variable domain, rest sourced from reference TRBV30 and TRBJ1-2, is SQTIHQWPATLVQPVGSPLSLECTVEGTSNPNLYWYRQAAGRGLQLLFYSVGIGQISSEVPQNLSASRPQDRQFILSSKKLLLSDSGFYLCACHRDRVYGYTFGSGTRLTVV.

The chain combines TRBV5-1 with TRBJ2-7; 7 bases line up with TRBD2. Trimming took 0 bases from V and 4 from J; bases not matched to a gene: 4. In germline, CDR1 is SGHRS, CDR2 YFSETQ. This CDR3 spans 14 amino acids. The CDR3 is CASSLVEAGYEQYF. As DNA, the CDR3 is TGCGCCAGCAGCTTGGTTGAAGCGGGGTACGAGCAGTACTTC.

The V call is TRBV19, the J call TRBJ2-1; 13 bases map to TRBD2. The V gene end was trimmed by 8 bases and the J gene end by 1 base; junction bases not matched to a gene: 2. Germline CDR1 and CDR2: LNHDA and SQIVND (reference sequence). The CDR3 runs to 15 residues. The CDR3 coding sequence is TGTGCCAGTCAGACTAGCGGGAGGTCCTACAATGAGCAGTTCTTC. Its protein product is CASQTSGRSYNEQFF.

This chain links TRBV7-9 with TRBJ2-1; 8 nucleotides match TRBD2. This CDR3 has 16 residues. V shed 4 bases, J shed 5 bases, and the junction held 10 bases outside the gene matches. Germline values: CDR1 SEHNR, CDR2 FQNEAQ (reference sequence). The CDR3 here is CASSSISGVINNEQFF. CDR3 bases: TGTGCCAGCAGCTCGATTAGCGGGGTTATTAACAATGAGCAGTTCTTC.

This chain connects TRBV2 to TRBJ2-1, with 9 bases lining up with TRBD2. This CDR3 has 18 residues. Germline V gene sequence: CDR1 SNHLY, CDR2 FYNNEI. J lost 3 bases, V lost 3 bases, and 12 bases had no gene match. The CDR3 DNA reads TGTGCCAGCAGTGAGACGGTCCCGCTAGCGGGGTTCTACAATGAGCAGTTCTTC. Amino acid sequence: CASSETVPLAGFYNEQFF.

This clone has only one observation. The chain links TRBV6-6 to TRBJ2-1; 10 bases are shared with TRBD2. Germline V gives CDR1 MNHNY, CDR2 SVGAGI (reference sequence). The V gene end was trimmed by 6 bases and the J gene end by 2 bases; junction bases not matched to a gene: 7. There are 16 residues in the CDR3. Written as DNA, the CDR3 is TGTGCCAGCAGCCCCATAGGACTAGCGGCCTACAATGAGCAGTTCTTC. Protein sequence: CASSPIGLAAYNEQFF.

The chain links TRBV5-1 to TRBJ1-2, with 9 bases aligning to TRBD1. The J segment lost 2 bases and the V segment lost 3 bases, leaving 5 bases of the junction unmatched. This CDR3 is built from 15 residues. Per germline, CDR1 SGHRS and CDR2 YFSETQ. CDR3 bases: TGCGCCAGCAGCTCGGACGGGACAGGGAACTATGGCTACACCTTC. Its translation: CASSSDGTGNYGYTF.

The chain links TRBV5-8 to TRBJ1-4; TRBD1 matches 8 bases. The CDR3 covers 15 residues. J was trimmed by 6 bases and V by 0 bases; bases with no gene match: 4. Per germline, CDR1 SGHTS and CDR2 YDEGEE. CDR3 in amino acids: CASSLGTGRDEKLFF. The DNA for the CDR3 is TGTGCCAGCAGCTTGGGGACAGGGCGGGATGAAAAACTGTTTTTT.